The rows below give T cell receptor beta chains drawn from one sample of a study of response to subunit inactivated influenza vaccine. A single record per CDR3 protein comes from TCRdb applying MiXCR to the RT-PCR reads. The sample contains some 190,000 distinct CDR3 sequences, 13% to 15% of which appear only once. Sequenced material: CD8+ T cells sorted from PBMCs, taken 5 days after vaccination. These receptors originate from a man aged 50-60 years who received an inactivated influenza vaccine. The CDR3 runs from the conserved cysteine through the conserved F or W. The D gene is left open where the match is weak. Clone size is given for some rows only: seen once, a few or many times, or a class if the clone is expanded.

d_gene	v_gene	j_gene	abundance	CDR3nt	CDR3aa
NA	TRBV12-3/TRBV12-4	TRBJ1-5	many	TGTGCCAGCAGTTTAGCAGGGGAAGGTCAGCCCCAGCATTTT	CASSLAGEGQPQHF
NA	TRBV11-2	TRBJ1-2	NA	TGTGCCAGCAGCTTATCGGACCGATATGGCTACACCTTC	CASSLSDRYGYTF
NA	TRBV12-3/TRBV12-4	TRBJ1-5	few	TGTGCCAGCAGTGGGGTCAATAGCAATCAGCCCCAGCATTTT	CASSGVNSNQPQHF
TRBD2	TRBV12-3/TRBV12-4	TRBJ2-1	NA	TGTGCCAGCAGTTCCAGACTAGCTTACAATGAGCAGGTCTTC	CASSSRLAYNEQVF
NA	TRBV6-2/TRBV6-3	TRBJ2-1	NA	TGTGCCAGCAGCCCGGGCAATGAGCAGTTCTTC	CASSPGNEQFF
NA	TRBV5-8	TRBJ2-7	few	TGTGCCAGCAGCTTGAATGGAGGACTCCCCTACGAGCAGTACTTC	CASSLNGGLPYEQYF
NA	TRBV14	TRBJ1-5	NA	TGTGCCAGCAGCCAGGGACAAAATCAGCCCCAGCATTTT	CASSQGQNQPQHF
NA	TRBV24-1	TRBJ1-5	NA	TGTGCCACCAGACCCGGGGGAGTGGGCAATCAGCCCCAGCATTTT	CATRPGGVGNQPQHF
NA	TRBV7-9	TRBJ2-3	few	TGTGCCAGCAGCTACCGGGACTTCAATACGCAGTATTTT	CASSYRDFNTQYF
TRBD1	TRBV4-2	TRBJ1-2	few	TGTGCCAGCAGCCAAGATTTACAGGGGATAAACTATGGCTACACCTTC	CASSQDLQGINYGYTF
NA	TRBV20-1	TRBJ1-1	few	TGCAGTGCTCGCCAGAGAGGGTACACTGAAGCTTTCTTT	CSARQRGYTEAFF
NA	TRBV25-1	TRBJ2-1	medium-sized	TGTGCCAGCAGTCGTTCGCATTATGAGCAGTTCTTC	CASSRSHYEQFF
NA	TRBV7-9	TRBJ2-1	few	TGTGCCAGCAGCCTCAGACTCCTCAATGAGCAGTTCTTC	CASSLRLLNEQFF
TRBD1	TRBV5-1	TRBJ2-7	NA	TGCGCCAGCAGTCACCGGACAGGGTACTACGAGCAGTACTTC	CASSHRTGYYEQYF
NA	TRBV24-1	TRBJ1-6	few	TGTGCCACCAGTGACAGCTATAATTCACCCCTCCACTTT	CATSDSYNSPLHF
TRBD2	TRBV12-3/TRBV12-4	TRBJ2-7	many	TGTGCCAGCAGTTCGGGACTAGCGGCGGGCTACGAGCAGTACTTC	CASSSGLAAGYEQYF
NA	TRBV7-6	TRBJ2-7	few	TGTGCCAGCAGCCCCGGGCCGCTAAGGGGCCACTACGAGCAGTACTTC	CASSPGPLRGHYEQYF
TRBD2	TRBV6-2/TRBV6-3	TRBJ2-3	NA	TGTGCCAGCAGCCCCCTAGCGGGAGTCCCAGATACGCAGTATTTT	CASSPLAGVPDTQYF
TRBD1	TRBV5-4	TRBJ1-2	few	TGTGCCAGCAGCTTGGTAGGGACAGATATTGGGAGTGGCTACACCTTC	CASSLVGTDIGSGYTF
TRBD2	TRBV7-6	TRBJ2-1	few	TGTGCCAGCAGCTGGTCTAGCGGGGGTGGATACAATGAGCAGTTCTTC	CASSWSSGGGYNEQFF
NA	TRBV30	TRBJ2-1	few	TGTGCCTGGAGTCTCGACGTAAGCTCCTACAATGAGCAGTTCTTC	CAWSLDVSSYNEQFF
NA	TRBV11-2	TRBJ2-2	many	TGTGCCAGCAGCCTAACGAACACCGGGGAGCTGTTTTTT	CASSLTNTGELFF
TRBD2	TRBV11-2	TRBJ2-7	NA	TGTGCCAGCAGCTTAGTTGTATTGCGGGAGGGATCCTACGAGCAGTACTTC	CASSLVVLREGSYEQYF
NA	TRBV30	TRBJ2-7	few	TGTGCCTGGAGTGTACAAATCAGTATCTACGAGCAGTACTTC	CAWSVQISIYEQYF